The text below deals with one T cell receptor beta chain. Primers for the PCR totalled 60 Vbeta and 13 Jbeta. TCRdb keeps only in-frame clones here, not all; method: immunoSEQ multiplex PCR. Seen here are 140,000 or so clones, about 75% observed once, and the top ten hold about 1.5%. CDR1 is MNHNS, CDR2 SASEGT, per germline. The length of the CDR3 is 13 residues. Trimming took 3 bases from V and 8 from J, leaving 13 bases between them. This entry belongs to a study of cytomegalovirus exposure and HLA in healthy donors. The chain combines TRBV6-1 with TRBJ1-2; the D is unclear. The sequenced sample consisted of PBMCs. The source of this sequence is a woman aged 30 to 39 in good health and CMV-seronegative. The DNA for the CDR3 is TGTGCCAGCAGTGATGGCCCCTCGCGGGGCTACACCTTC. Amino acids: CASSDGPSRGYTF.